This is a list of T cell receptor beta chains from one sample in a study of cytomegalovirus exposure and HLA in healthy donors. The method was immunoSEQ multiplex PCR; TCRdb's version includes in-frame clones alone and lacks a portion of them. The repertoire holds about 150,000 clones, with more than 60% as singletons. The sample taken for sequencing was PBMCs. The receptors here all came from a male donor in good health and CMV-seronegative. CDR3s include the opening cysteine and the closing phenylalanine or tryptophan. Clone size is given for some rows only: seen once, a few or many times, or a class if the clone is expanded.

CDR3,J,size,V
CASSVSTGKWLDGYTF,TRBJ1-2,-,TRBV5-1
CATSRGPGEIDTQYF,TRBJ2-3,once,TRBV15
CASSPGTNSNQPQHF,TRBJ1-5,-,TRBV7-9
CASSLVLNEKLFF,TRBJ1-4,few,TRBV5-8
CASSEALGRAGFF,TRBJ2-1,-,TRBV6-1
CASSSVRGAEQFF,TRBJ2-1,few,TRBV6-1
CASSFGRLANIQYF,TRBJ2-4,-,TRBV5-1
CASSFVGDRGEKLFF,TRBJ1-4,-,TRBV27
CASSLRGGNEKLFF,TRBJ1-4,-,TRBV5-4
CASSPDSNYGYTF,TRBJ1-2,few,TRBV7-2
CASSSGQTYHEQYF,TRBJ2-7,-,TRBV28
CASSHRRRPPHEQYF,TRBJ2-7,-,TRBV14
CASSVSGGLNNEQFF,TRBJ2-1,-,TRBV7-9
CASSWEEASSGNTIYF,TRBJ1-3,-,TRBV7-8
CASSYSGKGGNTIYF,TRBJ1-3,few,TRBV6-5
CASSYSGQGSGNTIYF,TRBJ1-3,-,TRBV6-5
CASSNDRLGPQHF,TRBJ1-5,-,TRBV28
CASSLGGGVIAYEQYF,TRBJ2-7,-,TRBV7-9
CAWSVQPSGYTF,TRBJ1-2,-,TRBV30
CASSQDIGANYGYTF,TRBJ1-2,few,TRBV4-3
CAIQGVGYGYTF,TRBJ1-2,few,TRBV2
CASSGQAGNTIYF,TRBJ1-3,few,TRBV6-5
CASSAGSLGGNYGYTF,TRBJ1-2,few,TRBV27
CAWSPRRSGANVLTF,TRBJ2-6,-,TRBV30
CASSVGGEETQYF,TRBJ2-5,-,TRBV9
CSAPWGGETQYF,TRBJ2-5,-,TRBV29-1